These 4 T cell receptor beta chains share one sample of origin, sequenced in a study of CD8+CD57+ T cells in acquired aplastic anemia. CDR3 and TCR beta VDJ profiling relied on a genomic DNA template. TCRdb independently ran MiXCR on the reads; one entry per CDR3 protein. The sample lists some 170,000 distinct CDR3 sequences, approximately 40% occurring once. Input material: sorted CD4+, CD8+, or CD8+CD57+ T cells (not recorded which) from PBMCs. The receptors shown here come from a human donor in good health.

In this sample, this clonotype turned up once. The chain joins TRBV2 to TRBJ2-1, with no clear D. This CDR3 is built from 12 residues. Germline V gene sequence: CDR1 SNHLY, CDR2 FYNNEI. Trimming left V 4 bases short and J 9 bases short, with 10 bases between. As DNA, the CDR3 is TGTGCCAGCAGTGGTAGGATGAGTGAGCAGTTCTTC. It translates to CASSGRMSEQFF.

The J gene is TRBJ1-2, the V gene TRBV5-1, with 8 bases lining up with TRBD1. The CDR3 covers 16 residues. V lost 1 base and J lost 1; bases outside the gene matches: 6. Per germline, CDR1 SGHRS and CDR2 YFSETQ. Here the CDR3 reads CASSLLVDRGNYGYTF. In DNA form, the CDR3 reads TGCGCCAGCAGCTTGTTGGTAGACAGGGGTAACTATGGCTACACCTTC.

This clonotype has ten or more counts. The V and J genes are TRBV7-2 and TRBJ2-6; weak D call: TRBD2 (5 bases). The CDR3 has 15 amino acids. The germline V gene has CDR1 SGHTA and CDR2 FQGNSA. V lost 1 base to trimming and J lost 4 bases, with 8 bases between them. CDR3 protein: CASSLVAYGANVLTF. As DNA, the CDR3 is TGTGCCAGCAGCTTAGTAGCGTACGGGGCCAACGTCCTGACTTTC.

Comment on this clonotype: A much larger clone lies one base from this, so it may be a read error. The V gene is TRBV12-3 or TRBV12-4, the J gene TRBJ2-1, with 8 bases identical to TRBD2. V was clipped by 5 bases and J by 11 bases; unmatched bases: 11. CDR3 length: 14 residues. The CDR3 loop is CASSHPGLVRQQFF. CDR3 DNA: TGTGCCAGCAGTCATCCGGGACTAGTAAGGCAGCAGTTCTTC.